This T cell receptor (beta chain) was recovered during a study of siplizumab effects on memory and regulatory T cells. V dropped 3 bases and J dropped 5 bases, with 2 bases sitting between them. CDR1 SGHTA and CDR2 FQGTGA come from the germline V gene. This CDR3 comprises 11 residues. Profiled with immunoSEQ multiplex PCR; TCRdb holds only in-frame clones, not every one. The table has roughly 100,000 clones, over 95% seen once. For a few donor pairs, CD4+ naive/memory and CD8+ naive/effector-memory/TEMRA unstimulated subsets were also sequenced. This chain joins TRBV7-3 and TRBJ2-1; D uncertain. The sequencing input was naive CD4+ T cells sorted from blood. The sequence derives from a human donor in good health. CDR3 in amino acids: CASSFNNEQFF. CDR3 nucleotide sequence: TGTGCCAGCAGCTTCAACAATGAGCAGTTCTTC. The full variable domain, with the rest looked up from reference TRBV7-3 and TRBJ2-1, is GAGVSQTPSNKVTEKGKYVELRCDPISGHTALYWYRQSLGQGPEFLIYFQGTGAADDSGLPNDRFFAVRPEGSVSTLKIQRTERGDSAVYLCASSFNNEQFFGPGTRLTVL.